The 8 T cell receptor beta chains in this list originate from one sample, sequenced in a study of vaccination effects on CD4 cells after COVID-19. The protocol was immunoSEQ multiplex PCR, while the TCRdb copy is restricted to in-frame clones and leaves out a portion. The sample yields more than 35,000 clones, about 80% seen once. These receptors lack a known antigen. In the ViraFEST assay, antigen-specific CD4+ clonotypes were identified by expansion after peptide-pool stimulation. Culture proceeded for more than nine days, and CD4+ T cells were then isolated. Each participant was administered two doses of either the BNT162b2 or the mRNA-1273 vaccine. Sequencing was performed on CD4+ T cells from PBMCs cultured with HCoV-NL63 spike peptides, taken after COVID-19 vaccination. The receptors come from a human donor who received a COVID-19 vaccine. Some clones in this sample may be carry-over from other donors' samples.

This chain uses TRBV5-8 with TRBJ2-5; D uncertain. CDR1 SGHTS and CDR2 YDEGEE come from the germline V gene. Between the trimmed V and J ends, which lost 1 base and 1 base, there was a span of 11 bases. The CDR3 consists of 15 residues. CDR3 nucleotide sequence: TGTGCCAGCAGCTTGTATCAGATGACCCAAGAGACCCAGTACTTC. Translating it yields CASSLYQMTQETQYF.

The rearrangement links TRBV7-2 to TRBJ1-5; D possibly corresponds to TRBD1 (6 bases). V was clipped by 6 bases and J by 3 bases, with 12 bases between them. The germline V gene encodes CDR1 SGHTA and CDR2 FQGNSA. The CDR3 sequence is 14 residues long. The CDR3 DNA sequence: TGTGCCAGCAGTCGTGACAGGTTCAATCAGCCCCAGCATTTT. It translates to CASSRDRFNQPQHF.

CDR3 in amino acids: CASSYEDGSSGNTIYF. CDR3 coding DNA: TGCGCCAGCAGCTATGAGGACGGTTCCTCTGGAAACACCATATATTTT. The chain is built from TRBV5-1 and TRBJ1-3; D is undetermined. The CDR3 runs 16 residues. V lost 3 bases and J 0 bases, leaving 13 bases between the germline ends. Germline V gene data show CDR1 as SGHRS and CDR2 as YFSETQ.

The genes are TRBV27 and TRBJ2-3, with 8 nucleotides matching TRBD1. Germline V gives CDR1 MNHEY, CDR2 SMNVEV (reference sequence). The CDR3 runs to 16 residues. V was pared by 1 base and J by 5 bases, with 8 bases of the junction left unmatched. CDR3 in DNA: TGTGCCAGCAGTTTATTCCCCAGACAGGGGCTAGATACGCAGTATTTT. Protein product: CASSLFPRQGLDTQYF.

The chain recombines TRBV28 with TRBJ1-1; no clear D. The germline CDR1 and CDR2 sequences are MDHEN and SYDVKM. The CDR3 consists of 13 residues. The V end lost 6 bases, the J end lost 10 bases, and 18 bases lay between the germline ends. The CDR3 coding sequence is TGTGCCAGCAGCGACCAGGATCTTGCGGGAGCTTTCTTT. Amino acid sequence: CASSDQDLAGAFF.

V and J are TRBV9 and TRBJ2-2; 13 bases are a match to TRBD2. CDR3 length equals 16 residues. Germline assignment: CDR1 SGDLS and CDR2 YYNGEE. Losses at the gene ends were 2 bases for V and 6 bases for J; bases not matched to a gene: 4. The CDR3, as DNA: TGTGCCAGCAGCGTGACTAGCGGGGGGACGGCCGGGGAGCTGTTTTTT. This codes for CASSVTSGGTAGELFF.

This clone is a singleton in its sample. This chain joins TRBV23-1 and TRBJ1-5; unclear D gene. Being an ORF, TRBV23-1 has a function that is uncertain. The CDR3 covers 15 residues. The V end was cut by 2 bases, the J end by 1 base, with 9 bases between. CDR3 sequence: CASSQRTVSNQPQHF. The CDR3 DNA reads as TGCGCCAGCAGTCAAAGGACGGTGAGCAATCAGCCCCAGCATTTT.

The chain links TRBV24-1 to TRBJ2-7; D perhaps matches TRBD2 (6 bases). CDR3 length: 13 residues. The germline V gene has CDR1 KGHDR and CDR2 SFDVKD. The CDR3 DNA is TGTAGGACCAGTGCGTGGAGGGGCTACGAGCAGTACGTC. It yields the protein CRTSAWRGYEQYV.